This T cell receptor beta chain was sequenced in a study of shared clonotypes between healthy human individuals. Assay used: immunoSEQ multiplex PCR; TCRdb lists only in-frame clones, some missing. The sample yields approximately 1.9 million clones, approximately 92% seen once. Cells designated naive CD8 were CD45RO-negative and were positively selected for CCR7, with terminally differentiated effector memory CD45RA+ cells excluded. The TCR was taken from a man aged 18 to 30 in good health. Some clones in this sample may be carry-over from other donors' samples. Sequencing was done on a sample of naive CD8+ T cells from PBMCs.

CDR3 DNA: TGTGCCAGCAGTTACTCGAAGAAGGGCCTCGGGGATGAGCAGTTCTTC. Protein product: CASSYSKKGLGDEQFF. The chain couples TRBV6-5 to TRBJ2-1, with D possibly TRBD2 on 5 matching bases. V was clipped by 0 bases and J by 8 bases, with 17 bases between them. This CDR3 comprises 16 residues. The germline gives CDR1 MNHEY, CDR2 SVGAGI.